What follows are 20 T cell receptor beta chains derived from one specimen sequenced in a study of CD8+ T cells in alopecia areata. cDNA serving as the sequencing template came from extracted, reverse transcribed RNA. This table comes from immunoSEQ multiplex PCR, and its TCRdb copy is limited to in-frame clones, with some not included. The table includes about 130,000 clones, roughly 52% detected once. The treatment was: oral pan-JAK inhibitor, 5-10 mg twice daily. Sample: CD8+ T cells sorted from blood, taken at week 4, from a patient treated with tofacitinib. These receptors were taken from a human donor with alopecia areata.

The sample holds a few counts of this clone. V is TRBV5-6 and J is TRBJ2-7; the D is unclear. There are 14 residues in the CDR3. V was pared by 5 bases and J by 5 bases, with 17 bases between. Per germline, CDR1 SGHDT and CDR2 YYEEEE. In nucleotides, the CDR3 is TGTGCCAGCAGGGATTGGAAATTGGCCGACGAGCAGTACTTC. Its protein is CASRDWKLADEQYF.

The chain employs TRBV13 and TRBJ2-5, with D maybe TRBD1 (6 bases). This CDR3 spans 13 amino acids. Germline CDR1 reads PRHDT; CDR2 reads FYEKMQ (reference sequence). The V gene lost 2 bases and the J gene lost 3 bases, with 7 bases spanning the gap. The CDR3 DNA reads TGTGCCAGCAGCTTATCAGGGGAAGAGACCCAGTACTTC. This gives the protein CASSLSGEETQYF.

This chain joins TRBV4-3 and TRBJ1-1; D not resolved. Germline V gene sequence: CDR1 LGHNA, CDR2 YSLEER. Trimming removed 0 bases at V and 7 bases at J, with 9 bases between. The CDR3 covers 13 residues. DNA of the CDR3: TGCGCCAGCAGCCAAGATTTGGAGATTGAAGCTTTCTTT. Residues: CASSQDLEIEAFF.

The J gene is TRBJ2-7, the V gene TRBV4-1; 10 nucleotides agree with TRBD2. V shed 3 bases, J shed 5 bases, and the junction held 4 bases outside the gene matches. The CDR3 is made up of 14 amino acids. Germline lookup yields CDR1 MGHRA and CDR2 YSYEKL. The CDR3 sequence is CASSHPGTSDEQYF. For the CDR3, the DNA is TGCGCCAGCAGCCACCCCGGGACTAGCGACGAGCAGTACTTC.

About this clone: No DNA is shown, since the ends of the CDR3 on it are uncertain; the CDR3 is the one TCRdb lists. J is TRBJ1-2 and V is TRBV29-1; the table's TRBD1 call for D was not verified on the DNA. The CDR3 is 15 amino acids in total, end residues counted. Germline V gene lookup returns CDR1 SQVTM and CDR2 ANQGSEA. CDR3 region: CSVAFGTGLNYGYAF.

This clone showed up just a few times. V and J are TRBV10-3 and TRBJ2-1; 7 bases fit TRBD1. Germline V gene lookup returns CDR1 ENHRY and CDR2 SYGVKD. V was pared by 6 bases and J by 15 bases, with 11 bases of the junction left unmatched. This CDR3 has 12 amino acids. CDR3 bases: TGTGCCATCAGCATCGACAGGGACGTGCGGTTCTTC. Translation: CAISIDRDVRFF.

This clone appeared a few times. V usage is TRBV5-6 and J usage is TRBJ1-1; D remains unclear. CDR1 is SGHDT and CDR2 is YYEEEE in the germline V gene. The CDR3 spans 14 residues. V shed 4 bases and J shed 5 bases, with 15 bases lying between them. CDR3 amino acids: CASSAQAFRTEAFF. CDR3 DNA: TGTGCCAGCAGCGCCCAAGCCTTTAGGACTGAAGCTTTCTTT.

The chain carries TRBV19 and TRBJ2-7, with 7 bases fitting TRBD2. Per germline, CDR1 LNHDA and CDR2 SQIVND (reference sequence). The trim removed 6 bases at V and 3 bases at J, leaving 5 bases unmatched. CDR3 length equals 13 residues. CDR3 sequence reads: CASSASGLYEQYF. CDR3 nucleotide sequence: TGTGCCAGTAGCGCTAGCGGACTCTACGAGCAGTACTTC. Complete variable domain (other parts from reference TRBV19 and TRBJ2-7): DGGITQSPKYLFRKEGQNVTLSCEQNLNHDAMYWYRQDPGQGLRLIYYSQIVNDFQKGDIAEGYSVSREKKESFPLTVTSAQKNPTAFYLCASSASGLYEQYFGPGTRLTVT.

V gene TRBV4-3 combines with J gene TRBJ2-7; weak D call: TRBD1 (5 bases). The CDR3 spans 15 residues. V lost 1 base and J 1 base, leaving 11 bases between the germline ends. The germline gives CDR1 LGHNA, CDR2 YSLEER. This chain's CDR3 is CASSQAGAKSYEQYF. CDR3 DNA: TGCGCCAGCAGCCAAGCTGGGGCAAAATCCTACGAGCAGTACTTC.

The sample holds a few counts of this clone. This sample includes further DNA sequences coding for the same CDR3. The chain combines TRBV27 with TRBJ1-5; D is unclear. Germline lookup yields CDR1 MNHEY and CDR2 SMNVEV (reference sequence). Trimming took 5 bases from V and 1 from J, leaving 9 bases between them. This CDR3 is 14 amino acids long. The CDR3 reads CASSPLGSNQPQHF. DNA for the CDR3: TGTGCCAGCAGTCCGCTGGGGAGCAATCAGCCCCAGCATTTT.

This clone appeared a few times. Other nucleotide sequences in the sample specify the same CDR3. The chain couples TRBV4-2 to TRBJ2-7, with 8 bases identical to TRBD1. J gave up 2 bases and V 1 base, and 4 bases lay outside the gene matches. Per the germline V gene, CDR1 is LGHNA and CDR2 is YNFKEQ. The CDR3 covers 15 residues. The CDR3 loop is CASSQVGTGPYEQYF. The CDR3 DNA sequence: TGTGCCAGCAGCCAAGTCGGGACAGGTCCCTACGAGCAGTACTTC.

The chain recombines TRBV14 with TRBJ2-5; 11 nucleotides agree with TRBD2. Germline V lookup: CDR1 SGHDN, CDR2 FVKESK. This CDR3 region has 16 residues. V lost 3 bases, J lost 2 bases, and 5 bases stayed unmatched. DNA of the CDR3: TGTGCCAGCAGCCAGCGACTAGCGGGGTTACAAGAGACCCAGTACTTC. Translation gives CASSQRLAGLQETQYF.

The table lists this clone with a few counts. The chain couples TRBV4-1 to TRBJ2-1; D ambiguous. CDR1 MGHRA and CDR2 YSYEKL come from the germline V gene. The V and J ends lost 1 base and 10 bases respectively, with 11 bases between them. CDR3 length equals 13 residues. The CDR3 region is CASSQVVLTEQFF. In nucleotides, the CDR3 is TGCGCCAGCAGCCAAGTTGTTCTGACAGAGCAGTTCTTC.

The chain couples TRBV29-1 to TRBJ1-2; D uncertain. The germline CDR1 and CDR2 sequences are SQVTM and ANQGSEA. The germline V and J ends were trimmed by 6 bases and 2 bases, with 13 bases remaining between them. The CDR3 has 13 residues. The CDR3 spells CSVPLGRNYGYTF. CDR3 in DNA: TGCAGCGTCCCGCTCGGGAGGAACTATGGCTACACCTTC.

The V and J genes are TRBV9 and TRBJ2-1; D may correspond to TRBD1 or TRBD2 (6 bases each). CDR1 is SGDLS and CDR2 is YYNGEE in the germline V gene. Trimming took off 3 bases at V and 4 bases at J, with 14 bases between the two ends. The CDR3 is made up of 15 amino acids. The CDR3: CASSEGGRAYNEQFF. CDR3 DNA: TGTGCCAGCAGCGAGGGGGGAAGGGCATACAATGAGCAGTTCTTC.

The chain recombines TRBV6-5 with TRBJ2-7; 9 bases are shared with TRBD2. The germline gives CDR1 MNHEY, CDR2 SVGAGI. The CDR3 totals 15 residues. The junction had 6 bases not matched to a gene; V was cut back by 2 bases and J by 4 bases. The CDR3 DNA reads TGTGCCAGCAGTTACGCCGGACTAGCGCGGTACGAGCAGTACTTC. Its protein is CASSYAGLARYEQYF.

The chain uses TRBV27 and TRBJ1-5, with 7 bases that match TRBD1. V lost 2 bases and J lost 9; bases outside the gene matches: 7. The CDR3 sequence is 14 residues long. Germline loops: CDR1 MNHEY, CDR2 SMNVEV (reference sequence). The CDR3 DNA follows: TGTGCCAGCAGTTTAAACAGGGGTGGTTCGCCCCAGCATTTT. It encodes CASSLNRGGSPQHF.

The rearrangement uses TRBV11-2 and TRBJ2-7; 11 bases map to TRBD2. Germline-derived CDR1 and CDR2 are SGHAT and FQNNGV. This CDR3 is 15 amino acids long. J was trimmed by 4 bases and V by 4 bases; bases with no gene match: 6. The DNA for the CDR3 is TGTGCCAGCAGCTCCACTAGCGGGGGTTGGTACGAGCAGTACTTC. Its translation: CASSSTSGGWYEQYF.

In nucleotides, the CDR3 is TGCAGCGTTGAGACAGGGCCTTCGAACACTGAAGCTTTCTTT. It translates to CSVETGPSNTEAFF. V is TRBV29-1 and J is TRBJ1-1; 7 bases agree with TRBD1. The CDR3 length is 14 residues. V lost 3 bases to trimming and J lost 1 base; unmatched junction nucleotides: 5. The germline V gene has CDR1 SQVTM and CDR2 ANQGSEA.

The V and J genes are TRBV2 and TRBJ1-1, with 7 bases that match TRBD1. J gave up 1 base and V 2 bases, and 4 bases lay outside the gene matches. The CDR3 is 15 amino acids. Looked up from germline, CDR1 is SNHLY and CDR2 is FYNNEI. CDR3 DNA: TGTGCCAGCAGTGAAAGGGGGCCCAGGAACACTGAAGCTTTCTTT. Residues: CASSERGPRNTEAFF.